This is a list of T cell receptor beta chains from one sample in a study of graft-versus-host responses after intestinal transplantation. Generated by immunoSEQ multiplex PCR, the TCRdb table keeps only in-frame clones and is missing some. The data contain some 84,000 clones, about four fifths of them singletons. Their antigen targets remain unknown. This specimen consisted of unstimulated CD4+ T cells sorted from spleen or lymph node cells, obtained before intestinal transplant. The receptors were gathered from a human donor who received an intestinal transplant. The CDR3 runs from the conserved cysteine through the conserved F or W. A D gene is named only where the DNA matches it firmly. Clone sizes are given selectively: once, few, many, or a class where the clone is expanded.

cdr3_aa: CASSSPLGGKLFF; cdr3_nt: TGTGCCAGCAGCTCCCCTCTCGGGGGAAAACTGTTTTTT; v_call: TRBV5-6; clone_size: few; d_call: -; j_call: TRBJ1-4
cdr3_aa: CASSPGGDLSYNEQFF; cdr3_nt: TGCGCCAGCAGCCCTGGAGGGGACCTGTCCTACAATGAGCAGTTCTTC; v_call: TRBV5-1; clone_size: -; d_call: -; j_call: TRBJ2-1
cdr3_aa: CASSVRDRDTGELFF; cdr3_nt: TGTGCCAGCAGCGTAAGAGACAGAGACACCGGGGAGCTGTTTTTT; v_call: TRBV9; clone_size: -; d_call: -; j_call: TRBJ2-2
cdr3_aa: CASSFDRANSPLHF; cdr3_nt: TGCGCCAGCAGCTTCGACAGGGCGAATTCACCCCTCCACTTT; v_call: TRBV5-1; clone_size: -; d_call: TRBD1; j_call: TRBJ1-6
cdr3_aa: CASSPAGGETQYF; cdr3_nt: TGTGCCAGCTCCCCTGCGGGAGGAGAGACCCAGTACTTC; v_call: TRBV6-1; clone_size: -; d_call: TRBD2; j_call: TRBJ2-5
cdr3_aa: CAISATSSVTGELFF; cdr3_nt: TGTGCCATCAGTGCGACTAGCAGTGTCACCGGGGAGCTGTTTTTT; v_call: TRBV10-3; clone_size: -; d_call: TRBD2; j_call: TRBJ2-2
cdr3_aa: CASSYSLAGFRNTIYF; cdr3_nt: TGTGCCAGCAGTTACTCGCTTGCAGGTTTTAGAAACACCATATATTTT; v_call: TRBV6-5; clone_size: -; d_call: -; j_call: TRBJ1-3
cdr3_aa: CASSDPGSNTGELFF; cdr3_nt: TGCGCCAGCAGCGACCCGGGGTCGAACACCGGGGAGCTGTTTTTT; v_call: TRBV5-1; clone_size: -; d_call: -; j_call: TRBJ2-2
cdr3_aa: CASSLGQGGGNTIYF; cdr3_nt: TGTGCCAGCAGTTTGGGACAGGGAGGCGGAAACACCATATATTTT; v_call: TRBV6-5; clone_size: -; d_call: TRBD1; j_call: TRBJ1-3
cdr3_aa: CASSLEGTGGTEQYF; cdr3_nt: TGTGCCAGCAGCTTGGAGGGGACAGGGGGAACCGAGCAGTACTTC; v_call: TRBV5-4; clone_size: -; d_call: TRBD1; j_call: TRBJ2-7
cdr3_aa: CASSLDQGLDEQYF; cdr3_nt: TGCGCCAGCAGCTTGGATCAGGGTTTGGACGAGCAGTACTTC; v_call: TRBV5-1; clone_size: once; d_call: -; j_call: TRBJ2-7
cdr3_aa: CASSLRNSMRRAGQGRFPQPQHF; cdr3_nt: TGCGCCAGCAGTCTAAGGAATTCAATGAGGAGGGCGGGTCAGGGTCGATTCCCTCAGCCCCAGCATTTT; v_call: TRBV23-1; clone_size: -; d_call: -; j_call: TRBJ1-5
cdr3_aa: CASSHARGRSYEQYF; cdr3_nt: TGCGCCAGCAGCCATGCCAGGGGGCGCAGTTACGAGCAGTACTTC; v_call: TRBV4-1; clone_size: few; d_call: TRBD1; j_call: TRBJ2-7